These 3 T cell receptor beta chains were all obtained from the same sample, sequenced in a study of blood T cell repertoires in COVID-19. Profiled with immunoSEQ multiplex PCR; TCRdb holds only in-frame clones, not every one. The sample contains a few hundred thousand clones, about 88% of which appear only once. Sample: peripheral blood. These receptors all come from a woman in her fifties or sixties with COVID-19, enrolled during active disease.

CDR3 DNA sequence: TGTGCCAGCAGTTATACTAGCGGGGGAAACACCGGGGAGCTGTTTTTT. Translation: CASSYTSGGNTGELFF. This chain joins TRBV6-5 and TRBJ2-2, with TRBD2 matching 11 bases. Germline V gene data show CDR1 as MNHEY and CDR2 as SVGAGI. The CDR3 covers 16 residues. V shed 3 bases, J shed 2 bases, and the junction held 2 bases outside the gene matches.

This rearrangement joins TRBV6-5 to TRBJ1-5, with D uncertain. In germline, CDR1 is MNHEY, CDR2 SVGAGI. Trimming took 6 bases from V and 10 from J, leaving 19 bases between them. This CDR3 is 14 amino acids long. CDR3 protein: CASRNIGQRDPQHF. DNA of the CDR3: TGTGCCAGCAGGAATATAGGCCAGCGAGATCCCCAGCATTTT.

The chain links TRBV6-5 to TRBJ1-4; 7 bases agree with TRBD1. The CDR3 length is 15 residues. Germline V gene data show CDR1 as MNHEY and CDR2 as SVGAGI. V lost 7 bases and J lost 6; bases outside the gene matches: 11. The CDR3 sequence is CASTSYQQGYEKLFF. CDR3 DNA: TGTGCCAGCACCAGTTACCAACAGGGGTATGAAAAACTGTTTTTT.